This T cell receptor beta chain was documented in a study of OX40 agonist ivuxolimab in advanced cancers. Study background: Given to patients was ivuxolimab, an agonistic anti-OX40 (CD134) antibody. Partial responses were achieved by three patients, of whom one had hepatocellular carcinoma and two had cutaneous melanoma. General observations from the study: In CD8+ T cells, expanded clones were on average more numerous than in CD4+.

V shed 0 bases and J 0 bases; nucleotides not matched to a gene: 5. CDR3 size: 17 residues. A history of autoimmune disease or systemic immunosuppression excluded patients. Remarks on this clone: The antigen remains undetermined.

Sequenced by immunoSEQ multiplex PCR; TCRdb stores in-frame clones only, minus some. The repertoire has 20,000 to 25,000 clones, about 82% of them found once; the top ten carry about 23%. This rearrangement joins TRBV6-7 to TRBJ2-1; 7 nucleotides line up with TRBD1. TRBV6-7 is classed as an ORF, of uncertain function. The sequencing here drew on CD4+ or CD8+ T cells sorted from blood, taken in a trial of the OX40 agonist ivuxolimab. The TCR sequence derives from an adult with an advanced solid tumor such as melanoma, head and neck, liver or kidney cancer. CDR3 protein: CASSYSGQECSYNEQFF. The CDR3 DNA is TGTGCCAGCAGTTACTCCGGACAGGAATGCTCCTACAATGAGCAGTTCTTC.